The 18 T cell receptor beta chains below all came from one sample that was sequenced in a study of cytomegalovirus exposure and HLA in healthy donors (dated by TCRdb to the late 2010s). Receptor libraries were prepared by the immunoSEQ multiplex PCR assay. A mixture of 60 forward primers for TCR Vbeta segments and 13 reverse primers for TCR Jbeta segments was used in the multiplex PCR. Drawn from immuneACCESS, this table holds only the in-frame rearrangements with V and J called that TCRdb kept. Clones are partly lost; checked studies trace under half to an unresolved V gene and leave the rest unexplained. Present in this sample are about 82,000 clones, around four fifths of which were seen just once. The ten largest make up approximately 5.7% of the sample. The sequencing sample was made of PBMCs. All receptors derive from a woman between 45 and 65 years old in good health and CMV-seropositive.

The CDR3 DNA reads TGTGCCTGGAGTACTTACAGAGCCGGCAATCAGCCCCAGCATTTT. As protein: CAWSTYRAGNQPQHF. The chain links TRBV30 to TRBJ1-5; no reliable D call. Trimming removed 2 bases at V and 2 bases at J, with 13 bases between. Germline assignment: CDR1 GTSNPN and CDR2 SVGIG (reference sequence). The CDR3 runs 15 residues.

V and J are TRBV15 and TRBJ2-7, with a possible D match to TRBD1 (5 bases). V was shortened by 3 bases and J by 9 bases, with 18 bases between the two germline ends. Germline CDR1 LNHNV, CDR2 YYDKDF (reference sequence). CDR3 length: 14 amino acids. CDR3 DNA: TGTGCCACCAGCAGGGTTATCAGGGATGCAGGGCAGTACTTC. Translation: CATSRVIRDAGQYF.

This rearrangement joins TRBV7-8 to TRBJ1-4; D gene uncertain. CDR3 size: 15 residues. CDR1 and CDR2 from the germline V gene are SGHVS and FQNEAQ. The V end was cut by 5 bases, the J end by 4 bases, with 14 bases between. The CDR3 is CASSQTRESNEKLFF. CDR3 coding DNA: TGTGCCAGCAGCCAGACTAGGGAGAGTAATGAAAAACTGTTTTTT.

V and J are TRBV5-4 and TRBJ2-5; D is perhaps TRBD2 (6 bases). V lost 3 bases and J 2 bases, leaving 11 bases between the germline ends. Germline V gene sequence: CDR1 SGHNT, CDR2 YYREEE (reference sequence). This CDR3 is 14 amino acids long. CDR3 loop: CASSSGTPQETQYF. In DNA form, the CDR3 reads TGTGCCAGCAGCTCCGGGACTCCGCAAGAGACCCAGTACTTC.

This chain uses TRBV5-1 with TRBJ1-2; D unclear. This CDR3 region has 16 residues. V was pared by 3 bases and J by 3 bases, with 18 bases between. Germline values: CDR1 SGHRS, CDR2 YFSETQ. The CDR3 loop is CASSSSPGRTYYGYTF. The CDR3 DNA reads TGCGCCAGCAGCTCATCTCCTGGACGGACTTACTATGGCTACACCTTC.

The CDR3 bases are TGTGCCAGCAGGACAGATTCGAGCACCGGGGAGCTGTTTTTT. Its protein product is CASRTDSSTGELFF. The chain uses TRBV2 and TRBJ2-2, with TRBD1 as a possible D gene (5 bases). V dropped 6 bases and J dropped 4 bases, with 12 bases sitting between them. Germline V lookup: CDR1 SNHLY, CDR2 FYNNEI. CDR3 size: 14 residues. The complete variable domain, with remaining parts taken from reference TRBV2 and TRBJ2-2, reads EPEVTQTPSHQVTQMGQEVILRCVPISNHLYFYWYRQILGQKVEFLVSFYNNEISEKSEIFDDQFSVERPDGSNFTLKIRSTKLEDSAMYFCASRTDSSTGELFFGEGSRLTVL.

The V and J genes are TRBV7-9 and TRBJ2-7, with D perhaps TRBD2 (6 bases). Trimming took off 2 bases at V and 5 bases at J, with 13 bases between the two ends. CDR3 length: 14 amino acids. Germline CDR1 is SEHNR and CDR2 is FQNEAQ (reference sequence). This CDR3 is CASSLQSGENEQYF. CDR3 bases: TGTGCCAGCAGCTTACAGTCGGGGGAGAACGAGCAGTACTTC.

This clone has just one count. The CDR3 DNA is TGTGCCAGCAGCGGGGGACAGGAGCACAATGAGCAGTTCTTC. Translated, it gives CASSGGQEHNEQFF. This chain uses TRBV5-8 with TRBJ2-1; TRBD1 aligns across 8 bases. The CDR3 sequence is 14 residues long. V gave up 4 bases and J gave up 5 bases; unmatched junction bases: 5. Germline lookup yields CDR1 SGHTS and CDR2 YDEGEE.

This clone showed up just a few times. The V and J genes are TRBV4-1 and TRBJ2-5; tentative D call: TRBD1 (7 bases). This CDR3 has 16 residues. V lost 0 bases to trimming and J lost 4 bases, with 15 bases between them. Germline V lookup: CDR1 MGHRA, CDR2 YSYEKL. The CDR3 nucleotides read TGCGCCAGCAGCCAAGATCGGGAGACAGGGTTAGAGACCCAGTACTTC. Protein: CASSQDRETGLETQYF.

V usage is TRBV7-2 and J usage is TRBJ1-2; the D is unclear. With 5 bases removed from V and 5 bases from J, the gap between germline ends came to 12 bases. In germline, CDR1 is SGHTA, CDR2 FQGNSA. CDR3 length: 13 amino acids. The CDR3 nucleotides read TGTGCCAGCAGCCCCGCCCCGCTATATGGCTACACCTTC. Residues: CASSPAPLYGYTF.

The chain uses TRBV6-1 and TRBJ2-2; 7 bases match TRBD2. The CDR3 is made up of 13 amino acids. Germline CDR1 is MNHNS and CDR2 is SASEGT. Losses at the gene ends were 6 bases for V and 7 bases for J; bases not matched to a gene: 5. The DNA for the CDR3 is TGTGCCAGCAGCCCACGGGGGGACGGGGAGCTGTTTTTT. Translated, it gives CASSPRGDGELFF.

V is TRBV15 and J is TRBJ2-7; TRBD1 aligns across 9 bases. V shed 3 bases and J 6 bases; nucleotides not matched to a gene: 12. This CDR3 comprises 16 residues. Germline V gene sequence: CDR1 LNHNV, CDR2 YYDKDF (reference sequence). The CDR3 sequence is CATSRATGTGPGEQYF. Written as DNA, the CDR3 is TGTGCCACCAGCAGGGCCACCGGGACAGGGCCTGGCGAGCAGTACTTC.

The genes are TRBV21-1 and TRBJ1-2; TRBD1, the table's D call, was not compared with the DNA. TRBV21-1 is a recognized pseudogene. The length of the CDR3 is 14 residues. CDR3 coding DNA: TGTGCCAGCACTCTCACAGGGGACGCCTATGGCTACACCTTC. Translating gives CASTLTGDAYGYTF.

J is TRBJ1-2 and V is TRBV6-1; 10 positions agree with TRBD1. This CDR3 comprises 13 residues. Germline lookup yields CDR1 MNHNS and CDR2 SASEGT. V shed 10 bases, J shed 6 bases, and the junction held 8 bases outside the gene matches. In DNA form, the CDR3 reads TGTGCCACGCAAACCGGGACAGGGGATGGCTACACCTTC. It encodes CATQTGTGDGYTF.

The chain is built from TRBV10-3 and TRBJ1-3; 7 bases are shared with TRBD1. Germline V gene sequence: CDR1 ENHRY, CDR2 SYGVKD. This CDR3 region has 14 residues. V dropped 6 bases and J dropped 4; count of bases not matched to a gene: 6. The CDR3 DNA is TGTGCCATCAGAACAGGGGAAGGAGGAAACACCATATATTTT. It specifies CAIRTGEGGNTIYF.

The V call is TRBV6-1, the J call TRBJ1-6; TRBD1 matches 10 bases. This CDR3 is built from 15 residues. CDR1 is MNHNS and CDR2 is SASEGT in the germline V gene. Germline trimming cut 2 bases from V and 7 bases from J; bases unmatched to any gene: 2. The CDR3 bases are TGTGCCAGCAGTGAATCGGGACAGGGGAATTCACCCCTCCACTTT. Translation gives CASSESGQGNSPLHF.

The V gene is TRBV9, the J gene TRBJ2-3; 8 bases map to TRBD2. V shed 4 bases and J 1 base; nucleotides not matched to a gene: 2. Germline CDR1 SGDLS, CDR2 YYNGEE. The CDR3 runs 14 residues. CDR3 region: CASSPTSGTDTQYF. CDR3 DNA sequence: TGTGCCAGCAGCCCGACTAGCGGCACAGATACGCAGTATTTT.

The table lists this clone with a few counts. The chain carries TRBV6-1 and TRBJ2-7; TRBD2 aligns across 9 bases. The CDR3 has 14 amino acids. CDR1 is MNHNS, CDR2 SASEGT, per germline. V was clipped by 3 bases and J by 2 bases; unmatched bases: 2. The DNA for the CDR3 is TGTGCCAGCAGTGAGCGGGAGGGAACCTACGAGCAGTACTTC. Translation: CASSEREGTYEQYF.